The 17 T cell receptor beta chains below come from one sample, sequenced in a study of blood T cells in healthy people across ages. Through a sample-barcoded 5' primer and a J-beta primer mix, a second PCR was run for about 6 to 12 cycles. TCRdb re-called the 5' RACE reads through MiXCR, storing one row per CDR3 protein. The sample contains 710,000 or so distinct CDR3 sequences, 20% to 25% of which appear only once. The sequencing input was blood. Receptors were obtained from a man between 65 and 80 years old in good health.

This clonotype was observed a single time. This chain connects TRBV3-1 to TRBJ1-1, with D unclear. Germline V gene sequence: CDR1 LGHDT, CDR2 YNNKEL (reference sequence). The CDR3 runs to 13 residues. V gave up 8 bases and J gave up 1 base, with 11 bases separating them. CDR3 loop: CASAFRANTEAFF. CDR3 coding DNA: TGTGCCAGCGCCTTTCGTGCGAACACTGAAGCTTTCTTT.

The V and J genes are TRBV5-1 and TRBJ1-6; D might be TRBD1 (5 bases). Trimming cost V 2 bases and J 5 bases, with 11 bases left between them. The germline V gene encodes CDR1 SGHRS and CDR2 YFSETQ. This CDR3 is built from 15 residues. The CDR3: CASSFAGGDNSPLHF. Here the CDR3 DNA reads TGCGCCAGCAGCTTTGCCGGGGGTGATAATTCACCCCTCCACTTT. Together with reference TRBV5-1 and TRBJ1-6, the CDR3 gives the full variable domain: KAGVTQTPRYLIKTRGQQVTLSCSPISGHRSVSWYQQTPGQGLQFLFEYFSETQRNKGNFPGRFSGRQFSNSRSEMNVSTLELGDSALYLCASSFAGGDNSPLHFGNGTRLTVT.

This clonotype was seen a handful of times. CDR3 region: CASSVDLARIYNEQFF. The CDR3 DNA is TGTGCCAGCAGCGTAGATCTAGCGCGCATCTACAATGAGCAGTTCTTC. V gene TRBV9 combines with J gene TRBJ2-1; weak D call: TRBD2 (6 bases). V lost 0 bases and J 3 bases, leaving 13 bases between the germline ends. This CDR3 is built from 16 residues. Germline V gene sequence: CDR1 SGDLS, CDR2 YYNGEE.

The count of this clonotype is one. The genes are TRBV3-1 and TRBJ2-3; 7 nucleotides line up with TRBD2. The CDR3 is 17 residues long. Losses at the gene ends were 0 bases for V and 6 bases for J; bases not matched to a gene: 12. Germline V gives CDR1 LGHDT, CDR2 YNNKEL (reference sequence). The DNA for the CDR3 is TGTGCCAGCAGCCAAGAGTTATTGGAGCGGGGTATGGATACGCAGTATTTT. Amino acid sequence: CASSQELLERGMDTQYF.

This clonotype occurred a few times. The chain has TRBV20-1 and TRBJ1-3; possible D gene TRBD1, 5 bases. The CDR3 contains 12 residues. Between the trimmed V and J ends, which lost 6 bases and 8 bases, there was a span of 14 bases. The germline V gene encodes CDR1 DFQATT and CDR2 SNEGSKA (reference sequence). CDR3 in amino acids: CSAAHGGDTIYF. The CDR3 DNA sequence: TGCAGTGCGGCCCACGGGGGGGACACCATATATTTT.

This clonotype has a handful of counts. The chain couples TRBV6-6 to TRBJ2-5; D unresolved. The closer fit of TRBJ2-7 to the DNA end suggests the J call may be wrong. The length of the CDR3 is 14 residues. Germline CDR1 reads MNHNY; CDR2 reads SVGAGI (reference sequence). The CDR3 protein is CASSYSLGNYEQYV. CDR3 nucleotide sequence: TGTGCCAGCAGTTACTCACTTGGCAACTACGAGCAGTACGTC.

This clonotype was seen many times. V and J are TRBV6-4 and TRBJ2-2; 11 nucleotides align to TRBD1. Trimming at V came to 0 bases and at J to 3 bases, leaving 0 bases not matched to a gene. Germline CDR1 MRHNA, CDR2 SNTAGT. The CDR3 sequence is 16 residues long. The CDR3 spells CASSDSGQGDTGELFF. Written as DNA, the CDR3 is TGTGCCAGCAGTGACTCGGGACAGGGGGACACCGGGGAGCTGTTTTTT.

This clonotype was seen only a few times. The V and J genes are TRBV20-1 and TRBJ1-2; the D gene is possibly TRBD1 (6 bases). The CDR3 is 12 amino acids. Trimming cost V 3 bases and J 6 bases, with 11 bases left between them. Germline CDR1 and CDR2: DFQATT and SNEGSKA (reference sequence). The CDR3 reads CSASQGIDGYTF. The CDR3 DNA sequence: TGCAGTGCTAGCCAGGGGATTGATGGCTACACCTTC.

DNA for the CDR3: TGTGCCAGCAGCTTACAAAATCGGGGGAATGAGCAGTTCTTC. Residues: CASSLQNRGNEQFF. V gene TRBV7-3 combines with J gene TRBJ2-1; D might be TRBD2 (6 bases). Per the germline V gene, CDR1 is SGHTA and CDR2 is FQGTGA. The CDR3 is 14 residues long. Trimming removed 2 bases from V and 7 bases from J, with 12 bases in between.

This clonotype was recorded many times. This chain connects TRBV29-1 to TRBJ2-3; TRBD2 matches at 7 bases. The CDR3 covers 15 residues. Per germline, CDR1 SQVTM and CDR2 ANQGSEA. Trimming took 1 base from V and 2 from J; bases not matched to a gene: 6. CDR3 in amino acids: CSVEVPSGYTDTQYF. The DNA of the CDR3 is TGCAGCGTTGAAGTTCCTAGCGGATACACAGATACGCAGTATTTT.

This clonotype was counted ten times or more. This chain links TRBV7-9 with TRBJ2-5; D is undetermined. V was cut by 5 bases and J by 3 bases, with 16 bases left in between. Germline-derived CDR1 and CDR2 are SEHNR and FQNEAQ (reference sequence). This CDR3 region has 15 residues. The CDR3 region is CASSLDRVTEETQYF. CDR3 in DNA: TGTGCCAGCAGCCTGGACCGAGTAACAGAAGAGACCCAGTACTTC.

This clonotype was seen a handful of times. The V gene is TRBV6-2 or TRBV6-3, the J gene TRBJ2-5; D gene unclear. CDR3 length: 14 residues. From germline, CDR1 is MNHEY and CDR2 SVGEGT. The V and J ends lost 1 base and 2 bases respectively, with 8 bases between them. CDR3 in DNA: TGTGCCAGCAGTTACTTGTCTCTGCAAGAGACCCAGTACTTC. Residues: CASSYLSLQETQYF.

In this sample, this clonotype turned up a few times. In nucleotides, the CDR3 is TGCAGTGCTAGGAGGGGGGACAGGGGAAAAAATGAAAAACTGTTTTTT. Residues: CSARRGDRGKNEKLFF. This sequence joins TRBV20-1 and TRBJ1-4; the match to TRBD1 covers 10 bases. CDR3 length equals 16 residues. Germline CDR1 reads DFQATT; CDR2 reads SNEGSKA (reference sequence). The trim removed 3 bases at V and 5 bases at J, leaving 9 bases unmatched.

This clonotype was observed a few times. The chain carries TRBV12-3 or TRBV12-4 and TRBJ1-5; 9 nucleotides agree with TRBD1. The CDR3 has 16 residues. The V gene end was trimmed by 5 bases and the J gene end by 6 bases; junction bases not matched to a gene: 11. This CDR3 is CASSPAGQGVGQPQHF. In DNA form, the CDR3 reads TGTGCCAGCAGTCCTGCGGGACAGGGCGTGGGTCAGCCCCAGCATTTT.

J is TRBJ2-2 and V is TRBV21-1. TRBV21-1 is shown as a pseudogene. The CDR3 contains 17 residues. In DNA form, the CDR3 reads TGTGCCAGCAGCAAAGCACTCCTAGTCGCGAACACCGGGGAGCTGTTTTTT. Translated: CASSKALLVANTGELFF.

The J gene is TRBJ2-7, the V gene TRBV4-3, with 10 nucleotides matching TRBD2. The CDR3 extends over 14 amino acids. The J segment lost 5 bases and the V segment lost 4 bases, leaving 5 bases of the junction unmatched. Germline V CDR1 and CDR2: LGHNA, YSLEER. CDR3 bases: TGCGCCAGCAGCCTAGGACTAGCGGCCAACGAGCAGTACGTC. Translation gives CASSLGLAANEQYV.

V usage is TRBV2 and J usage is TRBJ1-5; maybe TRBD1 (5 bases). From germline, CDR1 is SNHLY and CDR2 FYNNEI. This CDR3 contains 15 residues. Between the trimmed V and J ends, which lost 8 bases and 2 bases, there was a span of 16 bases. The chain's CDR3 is CASEKHRDGNQPQHF. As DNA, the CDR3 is TGTGCCAGCGAGAAACACCGGGACGGCAATCAGCCCCAGCATTTT. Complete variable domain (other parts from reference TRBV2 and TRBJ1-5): EPEVTQTPSHQVTQMGQEVILRCVPISNHLYFYWYRQILGQKVEFLVSFYNNEISEKSEIFDDQFSVERPDGSNFTLKIRSTKLEDSAMYFCASEKHRDGNQPQHFGDGTRLSIL.